Presented here are 3 T cell receptor beta chains from one specimen sequenced in a study of vaccination effects on CD4 cells after COVID-19. Antigen-specific CD4+ T cells were expanded with viral peptide pools in the ViraFEST assay before sequencing. The culture ran for approximately 10 days, and then CD4+ T cells were isolated. Vaccine recipients, nucleocapsid antibody negative, had no prior SARS-CoV-2 infection. Antigens of these TCRs are unknown. Sequencing was performed with immunoSEQ multiplex PCR; in TCRdb, only in-frame clones are kept and a portion is missing. The profile covers tens of thousands of clones, with around 80% appearing a single time and 25% to 30% taken by the ten largest. Material: CD4+ T cells from PBMCs cultured with SARS-CoV-2 spike peptides, obtained before COVID-19 vaccination. The receptors shown here come from a human donor who received a COVID-19 vaccine.

The rearrangement links TRBV5-8 to TRBJ2-7; TRBD2 matches at 7 bases. V was pared by 2 bases and J by 0 bases, with 8 bases of the junction left unmatched. The length of the CDR3 is 16 residues. Germline V CDR1 and CDR2: SGHTS, YDEGEE. The CDR3 bases are TGTGCCAGCAGCTTATCAGCGGGGAAAAGCTCCTACGAGCAGTACTTC. This encodes CASSLSAGKSSYEQYF. Drawing the rest from reference TRBV5-8 and TRBJ2-7, the complete variable domain is EAGVTQSPTHLIKTRGQQATLRCSPISGHTSVYWYQQALGLGLQFLLWYDEGEERNRGNFPPRFSGRQFPNYSSELNVNALELEDSALYLCASSLSAGKSSYEQYFGPGTRLTVT.

This chain connects TRBV27 to TRBJ1-4; no definite D call. V was trimmed by 2 bases and J by 10 bases, leaving 11 bases between them. In germline, CDR1 is MNHEY, CDR2 SMNVEV (reference sequence). CDR3 length: 13 residues. The CDR3 DNA sequence: TGTGCCAGCAGTTTAGCGCCCCGCGGAAAACTGTTTTTT. It yields the protein CASSLAPRGKLFF. Full variable domain (missing parts from reference TRBV27 and TRBJ1-4): EAQVTQNPRYLITVTGKKLTVTCSQNMNHEYMSWYRQDPGLGLRQIYYSMNVEVTDKGDVPEGYKVSRKEKRNFPLILESPSPNQTSLYFCASSLAPRGKLFFGSGTQLSVL.

The chain recombines TRBV3-1 (or the pseudogene TRBV3-2) with TRBJ2-1; D ambiguous. V lost 4 bases and J lost 0, with 7 bases in between. Germline values: CDR1 LGHDT, CDR2 YNNKEL (reference sequence). This CDR3 comprises 14 residues. The CDR3 nucleotides are TGTGCCAGCAGCCCAAGGAGCTCCTACAATGAGCAGTTCTTC. Residues: CASSPRSSYNEQFF.